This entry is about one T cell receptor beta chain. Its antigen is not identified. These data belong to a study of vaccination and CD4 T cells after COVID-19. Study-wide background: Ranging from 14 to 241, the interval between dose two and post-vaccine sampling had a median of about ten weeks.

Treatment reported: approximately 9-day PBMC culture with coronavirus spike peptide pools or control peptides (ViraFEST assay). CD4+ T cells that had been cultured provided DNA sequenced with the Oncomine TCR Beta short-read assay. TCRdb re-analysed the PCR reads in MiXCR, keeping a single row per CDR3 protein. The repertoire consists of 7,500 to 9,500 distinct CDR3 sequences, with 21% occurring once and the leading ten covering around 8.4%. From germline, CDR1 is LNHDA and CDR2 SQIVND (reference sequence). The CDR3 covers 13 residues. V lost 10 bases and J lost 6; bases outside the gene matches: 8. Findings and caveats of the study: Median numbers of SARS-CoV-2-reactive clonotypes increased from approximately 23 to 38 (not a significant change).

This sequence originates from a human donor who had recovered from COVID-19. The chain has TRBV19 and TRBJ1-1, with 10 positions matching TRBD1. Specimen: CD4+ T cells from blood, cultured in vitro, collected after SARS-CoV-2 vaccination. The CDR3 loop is CATNDRGLSEAFF. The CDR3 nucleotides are TGTGCCACCAACGACAGGGGGCTTTCTGAAGCTTTCTTT.